The T cell receptor beta chain under discussion was sequenced for a study of blood T cell repertoires in COVID-19. Whole-study context: Collection of acute and convalescent COVID-19 samples took place in the United States, Italy and Spain. The cDNA or gDNA used as material had been derived from T cells, B-cell-depleted T cells, or PBMCs.

Per the original data handling: Reference gene primer amplification gave nucleated cell count estimates. TCRdb keeps only in-frame clones here, not all; method: immunoSEQ multiplex PCR. The DNA gave D and trimming, while V, J and clone size come from that table. The data contain roughly 260,000 clones, around 86% of them seen just once; the ten biggest clones take up around 9.5%. V lost 1 base to trimming and J lost 4 bases; unmatched junction nucleotides: 14. Germline V CDR1 and CDR2: SGHRS, YFSETQ. The CDR3 runs 17 residues. The receptor was isolated from a man between 35 and 55 years old who had recovered from COVID-19. This chain links TRBV5-1 with TRBJ2-7; 7 bases align to TRBD2. The sequencing sample was made of peripheral blood. CDR3 amino acids: CASSLIPGVASGYEQYF. Here the CDR3 DNA reads TGCGCCAGCAGCTTGATTCCGGGGGTGGCTAGCGGATACGAGCAGTACTTC.